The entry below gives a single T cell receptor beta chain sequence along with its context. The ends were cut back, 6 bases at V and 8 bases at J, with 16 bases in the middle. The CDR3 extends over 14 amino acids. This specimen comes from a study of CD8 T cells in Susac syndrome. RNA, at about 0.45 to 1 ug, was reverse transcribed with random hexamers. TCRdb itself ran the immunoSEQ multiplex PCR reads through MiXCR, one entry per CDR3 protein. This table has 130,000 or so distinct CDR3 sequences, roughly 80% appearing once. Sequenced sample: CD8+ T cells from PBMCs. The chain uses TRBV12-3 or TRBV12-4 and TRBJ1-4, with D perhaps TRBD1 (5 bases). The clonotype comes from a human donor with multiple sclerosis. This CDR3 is CASRTDLRGEKLFF. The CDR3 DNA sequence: TGTGCCAGCAGGACGGACTTGCGGGGGGAAAAACTGTTTTTT.